This T cell receptor beta chain appears in the sequencing data of a study of blood T cell repertoires in COVID-19. Overall study context: Samples taken during acute and convalescent COVID-19 were collected in the United States, Italy and Spain. From T cells, B-cell-depleted T cells, or PBMCs came the material, which was cDNA or gDNA.

Original processing methods: Quantification of nucleated cells was approximated via reference gene primer amplification. Sequencing used immunoSEQ multiplex PCR; TCRdb keeps in-frame clones, though not all of them. The DNA was the basis for D and trimming; V, J and clone size are from that table. The profile shows around 280,000 clones, about nine tenths of them singletons. From germline, CDR1 is SGHRS and CDR2 YFSETQ. Trimming shortened V by 4 bases and J by 3 bases, and 10 bases separated the two germline ends. This CDR3 has 13 amino acids. This receptor was taken from a woman aged 25 to 39 with COVID-19, enrolled during active disease. Source material: peripheral blood. The V gene is TRBV5-1, the J gene TRBJ1-2, with D possibly being TRBD1 (6 bases). As DNA, the CDR3 is TGCGCCAGCAGCAGCGACAGGTACTATGGCTACACCTTC. This translates into CASSSDRYYGYTF.